Listed here are 7 T cell receptor beta chains from one sample, sequenced in a study of blood T cell repertoires in COVID-19. TCRdb keeps only in-frame clones here, not all; method: immunoSEQ multiplex PCR. This sample has roughly 260,000 clones, with roughly nine tenths found just once. What was sequenced was PBMCs or T cells enriched from blood (not recorded which). These receptors came from a human donor in a cohort exposed to, infected with or recovered from COVID-19 (not recorded which). The donor label of this sample is uncertain.

The rearrangement uses TRBV7-9 and TRBJ1-5; D is uncertain. The germline V and J ends were trimmed by 6 bases and 7 bases, with 19 bases remaining between them. The CDR3 has 15 amino acids. Germline loops: CDR1 SEHNR, CDR2 FQNEAQ (reference sequence). The CDR3 reads CASSPGPIGGQPQHF. The CDR3 DNA reads as TGTGCCAGCAGTCCAGGACCGATAGGAGGACAGCCCCAGCATTTT. Complete variable domain (other parts from reference TRBV7-9 and TRBJ1-5): DTGVSQNPRHKITKRGQNVTFRCDPISEHNRLYWYRQTLGQGPEFLTYFQNEAQLEKSRLLSDRFSAERPKGSFSTLEIQRTEQGDSAMYLCASSPGPIGGQPQHFGDGTRLSIL.

The genes are TRBV27 and TRBJ2-5; no definite D call. CDR1 is MNHEY, CDR2 SMNVEV, per germline (reference sequence). The CDR3 is 13 amino acids. V lost 8 bases, J lost 5 bases, and 15 bases lay in between. The CDR3 DNA is TGTGCCAGCTCCCTCGCTGGCGGCGAGACCCAGTACTTC. Encoded protein: CASSLAGGETQYF.

The chain links TRBV3-1 (or the pseudogene TRBV3-2) to TRBJ2-1, with D perhaps TRBD2 (5 bases). Trimming left V 6 bases short and J 7 bases short, with 13 bases between. Germline CDR1 and CDR2: LGHDT and YNNKEL (reference sequence). The CDR3 spans 13 residues. The CDR3 here is CASSKLVGNEQFF. The CDR3 region has the DNA TGTGCCAGCAGTAAACTAGTTGGAAATGAGCAGTTCTTC.

The chain links TRBV27 to TRBJ2-1, with D uncertain. CDR1 and CDR2 from the germline V gene are MNHEY and SMNVEV (reference sequence). The CDR3 loop spans 15 amino acids. V was cut by 4 bases and J by 0 bases, with 10 bases left in between. CDR3 region: CASSSPLSSYNEQFF. DNA of the CDR3: TGTGCCAGCAGTTCCCCTCTTAGCTCCTACAATGAGCAGTTCTTC.

The chain couples TRBV3-1 (or the pseudogene TRBV3-2) to TRBJ2-5; possible D gene TRBD1, 5 bases. Trimming left V 3 bases short and J 1 base short, with 12 bases between. Germline V gene data show CDR1 as LGHDT and CDR2 as YNNKEL (reference sequence). The length of the CDR3 is 15 residues. The DNA of the CDR3 is TGTGCCAGCAGCCACGTTTCAGGGCTCCAAGAGACCCAGTACTTC. Encoded protein: CASSHVSGLQETQYF.

The V and J genes are TRBV6-2 or TRBV6-3 and TRBJ1-2, with D possibly being TRBD1 (5 bases). This CDR3 has 12 residues. In germline, CDR1 is MNHEY, CDR2 SVGEGT. V dropped 4 bases and J dropped 5 bases, with 8 bases sitting between them. For the CDR3, the DNA is TGTGCCAGCAGTTCGGCAGGGTATGGCTACACCTTC. Encoded protein: CASSSAGYGYTF.

This CDR3 is CASSERLAGLYNEQFF. DNA for the CDR3: TGTGCCAGCAGTGAGCGGCTAGCGGGGCTATACAATGAGCAGTTCTTC. V and J are TRBV2 and TRBJ2-1; 9 bases map to TRBD2. This CDR3 region has 16 residues. Germline trimming cut 3 bases from V and 4 bases from J; bases unmatched to any gene: 7. Germline values: CDR1 SNHLY, CDR2 FYNNEI. Variable domain in full (rest from reference TRBV2 and TRBJ2-1): EPEVTQTPSHQVTQMGQEVILRCVPISNHLYFYWYRQILGQKVEFLVSFYNNEISEKSEIFDDQFSVERPDGSNFTLKIRSTKLEDSAMYFCASSERLAGLYNEQFFGPGTRLTVL.